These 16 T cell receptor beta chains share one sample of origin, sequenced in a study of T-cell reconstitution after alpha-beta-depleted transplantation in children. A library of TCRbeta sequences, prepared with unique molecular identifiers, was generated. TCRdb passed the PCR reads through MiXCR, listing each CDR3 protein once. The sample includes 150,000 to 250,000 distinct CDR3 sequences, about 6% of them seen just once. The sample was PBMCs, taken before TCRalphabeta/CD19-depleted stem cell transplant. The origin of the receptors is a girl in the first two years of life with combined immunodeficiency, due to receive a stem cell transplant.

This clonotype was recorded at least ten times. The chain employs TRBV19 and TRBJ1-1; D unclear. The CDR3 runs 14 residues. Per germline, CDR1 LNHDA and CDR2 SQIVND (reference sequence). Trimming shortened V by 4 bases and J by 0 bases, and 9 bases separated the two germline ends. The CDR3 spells CASSTGPMNTEAFF. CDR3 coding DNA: TGTGCCAGTAGTACCGGACCCATGAACACTGAAGCTTTCTTT.

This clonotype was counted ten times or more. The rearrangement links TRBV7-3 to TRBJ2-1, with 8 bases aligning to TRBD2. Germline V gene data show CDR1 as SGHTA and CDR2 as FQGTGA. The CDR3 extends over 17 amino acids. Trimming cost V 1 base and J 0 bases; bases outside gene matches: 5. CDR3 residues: CASSLILSGSSYNEQFF. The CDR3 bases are TGTGCCAGCAGCTTAATCCTGAGCGGGAGCTCCTACAATGAGCAGTTCTTC.

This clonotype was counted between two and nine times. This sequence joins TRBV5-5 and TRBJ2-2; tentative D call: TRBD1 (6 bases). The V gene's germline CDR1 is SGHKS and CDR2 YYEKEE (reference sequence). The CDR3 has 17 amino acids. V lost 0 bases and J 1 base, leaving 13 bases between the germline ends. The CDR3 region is CASSLGYREGNTGELFF. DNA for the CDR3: TGTGCCAGCAGCTTGGGGTACAGGGAAGGGAACACCGGGGAGCTGTTTTTT.

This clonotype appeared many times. The CDR3 DNA reads as TGCAGTGCAGCCCCGCGTTCCCCGGGGTACCAAGAGACCCAGTACTTC. Its protein product is CSAAPRSPGYQETQYF. V gene TRBV20-1 combines with J gene TRBJ2-5, with TRBD2 as a possible D gene (5 bases). Germline lookup yields CDR1 DFQATT and CDR2 SNEGSKA (reference sequence). V shed 6 bases and J shed 0 bases, with 20 bases lying between them. This CDR3 has 16 amino acids.

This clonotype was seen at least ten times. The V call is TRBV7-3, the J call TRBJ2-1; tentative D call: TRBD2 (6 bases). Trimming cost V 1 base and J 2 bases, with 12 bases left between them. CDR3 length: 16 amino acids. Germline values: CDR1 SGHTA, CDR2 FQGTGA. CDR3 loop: CASSLIGGRTYNEQFF. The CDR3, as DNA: TGTGCCAGCAGCTTAATAGGAGGGAGGACCTACAATGAGCAGTTCTTC.

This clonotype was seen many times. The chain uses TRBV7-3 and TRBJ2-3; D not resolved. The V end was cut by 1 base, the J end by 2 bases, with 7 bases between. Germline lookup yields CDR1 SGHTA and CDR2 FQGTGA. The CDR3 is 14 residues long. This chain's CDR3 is CASSLMGYTDTQYF. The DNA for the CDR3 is TGTGCCAGCAGCTTAATGGGTTACACAGATACGCAGTATTTT.

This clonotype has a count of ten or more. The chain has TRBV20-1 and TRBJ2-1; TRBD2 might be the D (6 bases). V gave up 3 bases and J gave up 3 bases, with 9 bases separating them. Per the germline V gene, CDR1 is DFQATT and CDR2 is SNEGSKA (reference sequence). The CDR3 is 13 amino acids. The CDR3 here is CSARTRNYNEQFF. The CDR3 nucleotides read TGCAGTGCTAGGACTAGAAACTACAATGAGCAGTTCTTC.

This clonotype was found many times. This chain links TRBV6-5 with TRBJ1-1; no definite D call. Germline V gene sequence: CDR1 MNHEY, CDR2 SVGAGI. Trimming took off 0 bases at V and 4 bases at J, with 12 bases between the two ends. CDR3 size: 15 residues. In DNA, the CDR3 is TGTGCCAGCAGTTACTCGCTAGGAGGGCCCACTGAAGCTTTCTTT. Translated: CASSYSLGGPTEAFF.

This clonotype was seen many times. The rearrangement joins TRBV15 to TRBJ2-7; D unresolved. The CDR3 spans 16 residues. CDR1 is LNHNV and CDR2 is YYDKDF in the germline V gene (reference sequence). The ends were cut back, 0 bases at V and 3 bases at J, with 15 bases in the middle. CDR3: CATSRDKGSQGYEQYF. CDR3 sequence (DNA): TGTGCCACCAGCAGAGATAAAGGATCGCAAGGCTACGAGCAGTACTTC.

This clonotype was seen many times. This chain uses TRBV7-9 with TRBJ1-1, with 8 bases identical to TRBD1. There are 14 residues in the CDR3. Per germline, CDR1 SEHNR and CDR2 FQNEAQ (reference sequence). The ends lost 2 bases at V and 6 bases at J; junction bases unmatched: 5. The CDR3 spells CASSLSTGGAEAFF. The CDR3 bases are TGTGCCAGCAGCTTAAGTACAGGGGGTGCTGAAGCTTTCTTT.

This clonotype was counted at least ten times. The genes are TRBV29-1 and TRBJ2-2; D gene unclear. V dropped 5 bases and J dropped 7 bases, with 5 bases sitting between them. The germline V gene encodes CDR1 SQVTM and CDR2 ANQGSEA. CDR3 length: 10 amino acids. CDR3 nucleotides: TGCAGCGTTATGAACGGGGAGCTGTTTTTT. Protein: CSVMNGELFF.

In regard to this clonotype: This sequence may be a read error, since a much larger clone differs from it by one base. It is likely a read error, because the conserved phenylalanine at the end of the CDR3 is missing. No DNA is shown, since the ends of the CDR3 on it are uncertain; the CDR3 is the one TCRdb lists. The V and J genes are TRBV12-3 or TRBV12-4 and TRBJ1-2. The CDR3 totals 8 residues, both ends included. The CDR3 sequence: CASSLRPL.

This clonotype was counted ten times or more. The CDR3 reads CSVEEAGTGVYEQYF. The CDR3 DNA follows: TGCAGCGTTGAAGAGGCCGGGACAGGAGTTTACGAGCAGTACTTC. J is TRBJ2-7 and V is TRBV29-1; 8 positions agree with TRBD1. The CDR3 totals 15 residues. The trim removed 0 bases at V and 4 bases at J, leaving 8 bases unmatched. Germline-derived CDR1 and CDR2 are SQVTM and ANQGSEA.

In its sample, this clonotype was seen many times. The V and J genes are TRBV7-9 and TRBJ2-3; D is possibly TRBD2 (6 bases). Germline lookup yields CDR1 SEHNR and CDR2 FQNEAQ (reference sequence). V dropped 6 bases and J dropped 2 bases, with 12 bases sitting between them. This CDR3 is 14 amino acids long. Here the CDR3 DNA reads TGTGCCAGCAGACCGGGAGTTGCCACAGATACGCAGTATTTT. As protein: CASRPGVATDTQYF.

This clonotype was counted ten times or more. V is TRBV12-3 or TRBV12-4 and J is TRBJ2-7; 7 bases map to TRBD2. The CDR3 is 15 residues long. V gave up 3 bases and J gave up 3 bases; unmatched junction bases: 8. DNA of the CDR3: TGTGCCAGCAGTTTTATTTTGGGAGGGAACTACGAGCAGTACTTC. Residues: CASSFILGGNYEQYF.

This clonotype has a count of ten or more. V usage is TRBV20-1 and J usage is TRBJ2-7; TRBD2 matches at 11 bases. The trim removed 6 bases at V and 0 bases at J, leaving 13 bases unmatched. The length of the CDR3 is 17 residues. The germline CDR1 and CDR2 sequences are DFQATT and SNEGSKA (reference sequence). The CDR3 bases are TGCAGTGCCCAACCTACTAGCGGGAGCATCCCCTCCTACGAGCAGTACTTC. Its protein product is CSAQPTSGSIPSYEQYF.